What follows are 27 T cell receptor beta chains derived from one specimen sequenced in a study of T-cell memory formation after mild COVID-19. MiXCR, run by TCRdb on the 5' RACE reads, gives a single entry per CDR3 protein. The repertoire holds under 300,000 distinct CDR3 sequences, with roughly 15% as singletons. Specimen: PBMCs or a T cell subset sorted from them (not recorded which). Receptor source: a man younger than 35 who had mild COVID-19 (a few samples of this study predate the infection). Cell type and time point are not known.

This clonotype was seen more than once but under ten times. The V and J genes are TRBV7-2 and TRBJ2-5; the match to TRBD1 covers 7 bases. Germline assignment: CDR1 SGHTA and CDR2 FQGNSA. The CDR3 loop spans 15 amino acids. The junction had 11 bases not matched to a gene; V was cut back by 5 bases and J by 5 bases. CDR3 nucleotide sequence: TGTGCCAGCAGCGTCCTTTCAGGGGGTGGGGAGACCCAGTACTTC. It encodes CASSVLSGGGETQYF.

This clonotype occurred a few times. The chain recombines TRBV7-9 with TRBJ2-3; D is unresolved. The CDR3 covers 13 residues. V was shortened by 4 bases and J by 6 bases, with 11 bases between the two germline ends. Looked up from germline, CDR1 is SEHNR and CDR2 is FQNEAQ (reference sequence). CDR3 sequence reads: CASSWLGRDTQYF. The CDR3 bases are TGTGCCAGCAGCTGGCTAGGCCGGGATACGCAGTATTTT.

The rearrangement joins TRBV20-1 to TRBJ1-2, with 9 bases identical to TRBD1. This CDR3 has 16 amino acids. CDR1 and CDR2 (germline): DFQATT, SNEGSKA (reference sequence). Trimming removed 4 bases from V and 2 bases from J; junction bases left unmatched: 11. The CDR3 DNA sequence: TGCAGTGCTACGGGACAGGGAAGGGTGACGAACTATGGCTACACCTTC. Residues: CSATGQGRVTNYGYTF.

The chain carries TRBV2 and TRBJ2-1, with 7 bases matching TRBD2. V trimming: 6 bases; J trimming: 10 bases; junction bases outside the gene matches: 6. Germline V gives CDR1 SNHLY, CDR2 FYNNEI. This CDR3 is 12 amino acids long. As DNA, the CDR3 is TGTGCCAGCAGCCGGGACGGGGGGGAGCAGTTCTTC. As protein: CASSRDGGEQFF.

There are a few counts of this clonotype. The V call is TRBV20-1, the J call TRBJ2-5, with no clear D. The CDR3 contains 11 residues. Germline CDR1 reads DFQATT; CDR2 reads SNEGSKA (reference sequence). V dropped 6 bases and J dropped 5 bases, with 10 bases sitting between them. The CDR3 DNA sequence: TGCAGTGCAGCGCTCGGGGAGACCCAGTACTTC. Translating gives CSAALGETQYF.

Regarding this clonotype: The junction departs from the called germline gene at one end, perhaps through a read error. This chain uses TRBV7-2 with TRBJ1-2; no clear D gene. The CDR3 extends over 12 amino acids. Germline V lookup: CDR1 SGHTA, CDR2 FQGNSA. CDR3 residues: CASSYLNYGYTF. In DNA, the CDR3 is TGTGCCAGTAGCTATCTTAACTATGGCTACACCTTC.

This clonotype occurred a few times. This chain uses TRBV7-2 with TRBJ1-1; D is unclear. This CDR3 contains 13 residues. V was trimmed by 4 bases and J by 4 bases, leaving 10 bases between them. Germline V gives CDR1 SGHTA, CDR2 FQGNSA. CDR3: CASSWGASTEAFF. The CDR3 DNA reads as TGTGCCAGCAGCTGGGGAGCTAGCACTGAAGCTTTCTTT.

In this sample, this clonotype turned up a few times. V and J are TRBV4-3 and TRBJ1-1; TRBD1 might be the D (5 bases). The V end lost 0 bases, the J end lost 5 bases, and 16 bases lay between the germline ends. The length of the CDR3 is 16 residues. CDR1 and CDR2 (germline): LGHNA, YSLEER. The CDR3 coding sequence is TGCGCCAGCAGCCAAGAGGAGGGAGACAGACGGACTGAAGCTTTCTTT. This encodes CASSQEEGDRRTEAFF.

This clonotype was seen more than once but under ten times. The DNA for the CDR3 is TGTGCCAGCCGGGTGGCTCAGAACACTGAAGCTTTCTTT. It encodes CASRVAQNTEAFF. The rearrangement uses TRBV7-9 and TRBJ1-1; no firm D call. Germline V gives CDR1 SEHNR, CDR2 FQNEAQ (reference sequence). CDR3 length: 13 amino acids. Trimming removed 8 bases from V and 1 base from J, with 11 bases in between.

The V call is TRBV7-2, the J call TRBJ2-5; D uncertain. The length of the CDR3 is 13 residues. Trimming shortened V by 3 bases and J by 5 bases, and 10 bases separated the two germline ends. Germline CDR1 SGHTA, CDR2 FQGNSA. CDR3 protein: CASSFMWVETQYF. In DNA form, the CDR3 reads TGTGCCAGCAGCTTTATGTGGGTCGAGACCCAGTACTTC.

This clonotype was seen at least ten times. The chain combines TRBV7-9 with TRBJ1-1; TRBD1 matches 9 bases. The ends lost 6 bases at V and 5 bases at J; junction bases unmatched: 10. There are 15 residues in the CDR3. Germline CDR1 SEHNR, CDR2 FQNEAQ (reference sequence). CDR3 region: CASRMQTGGPTEAFF. The CDR3 DNA reads TGTGCCAGCAGAATGCAGACAGGGGGTCCTACTGAAGCTTTCTTT.

This chain links TRBV12-3 or TRBV12-4 with TRBJ1-2; D might be TRBD1 (6 bases). CDR3 length: 14 amino acids. Trimming stripped 9 bases from V and 4 bases from J, with 18 bases between. The CDR3 reads CASRGGNPIYGYTF. The CDR3 region has the DNA TGTGCCAGTCGAGGGGGAAATCCAATCTATGGCTACACCTTC.

In its sample, this clonotype was seen many times. The rearrangement links TRBV5-1 to TRBJ1-2, with D unclear. V was shortened by 0 bases and J by 3 bases, with 12 bases between the two germline ends. The CDR3 spans 15 residues. CDR1 is SGHRS and CDR2 is YFSETQ in the germline V gene. The CDR3 bases are TGCGCCAGCAGCTTGGTTAGCCCTTCGGACTATGGCTACACCTTC. It is translated as CASSLVSPSDYGYTF. The whole variable domain, filled in from reference TRBV5-1 and TRBJ1-2, reads KAGVTQTPRYLIKTRGQQVTLSCSPISGHRSVSWYQQTPGQGLQFLFEYFSETQRNKGNFPGRFSGRQFSNSRSEMNVSTLELGDSALYLCASSLVSPSDYGYTFGSGTRLTVV.

This clonotype has only a few counts. CDR3 protein: CASSDWGSGANVLTF. DNA of the CDR3: TGTGCCAGCAGTGATTGGGGCTCTGGGGCCAACGTCCTGACTTTC. V gene TRBV6-2 or TRBV6-3 combines with J gene TRBJ2-6, with D unresolved. Trimming removed 5 bases from V and 0 bases from J, with 8 bases in between. This CDR3 spans 15 amino acids. Looked up from germline, CDR1 is MNHEY and CDR2 is SVGEGT.

The chain has TRBV24-1 and TRBJ2-1; TRBD2 might be the D (6 bases). Germline lookup yields CDR1 KGHDR and CDR2 SFDVKD. With 12 bases removed from V and 13 bases from J, the gap between germline ends came to 21 bases. CDR3 size: 12 residues. CDR3 amino acids: CAPGLVGGSQFF. In DNA, the CDR3 is TGTGCCCCAGGCCTGGTGGGGGGATCCCAGTTCTTC.

The table lists this clonotype with a few counts. The J gene is TRBJ1-1, the V gene TRBV6-2 or TRBV6-3; a weak D match, TRBD1 (5 bases). With 6 bases removed from V and 8 bases from J, the gap between germline ends came to 16 bases. The CDR3 runs to 13 residues. Germline V lookup: CDR1 MNHEY, CDR2 SVGEGT. CDR3 nucleotide sequence: TGTGCCAGCAGCCCCGTCGGGGGAGCCGAAGCTTTCTTT. It is translated as CASSPVGGAEAFF.

The rearrangement uses TRBV6-2 or TRBV6-3 and TRBJ2-5, with D possibly being TRBD2 (5 bases). From germline, CDR1 is MNHEY and CDR2 SVGEGT. The CDR3 spans 14 residues. Trimming pared 6 bases from V and 2 bases from J, leaving 13 bases between. The CDR3 sequence is CASSTGKEQETQYF. CDR3 sequence (DNA): TGTGCCAGCAGCACCGGGAAGGAGCAAGAGACCCAGTACTTC.

This clonotype appeared a few times. CDR3 in amino acids: CASSLEQGDGYTF. The CDR3 nucleotides are TGCGCCAGCAGCTTGGAACAAGGGGACGGCTACACCTTC. The chain links TRBV5-1 to TRBJ1-2; possible D gene TRBD1, 5 bases. This CDR3 spans 13 amino acids. The V end lost 0 bases, the J end lost 8 bases, and 11 bases lay between the germline ends. The germline gives CDR1 SGHRS, CDR2 YFSETQ.

This clonotype was observed a few times. This sequence joins TRBV30 and TRBJ2-6; 8 bases are shared with TRBD2. In germline, CDR1 is GTSNPN, CDR2 SVGIG (reference sequence). CDR3 length: 17 residues. The J segment lost 1 base and the V segment lost 3 bases, leaving 8 bases of the junction unmatched. Written as DNA, the CDR3 is TGTGCCTGGAGGAAACGGGGGGGCGGATCTGGGGCCAACGTCCTGACTTTC. It codes for CAWRKRGGGSGANVLTF.

In DNA, the CDR3 is TGTGCCAGCAGCTCCCAGGTCACGACCGGCGAGCAGTACTTC. As protein: CASSSQVTTGEQYF. V usage is TRBV7-2 and J usage is TRBJ2-7; no clear D. This CDR3 is 14 amino acids long. V dropped 4 bases and J dropped 6 bases, with 16 bases sitting between them. CDR1 is SGHTA and CDR2 is FQGNSA in the germline V gene.

This clonotype appeared a few times. The genes are TRBV6-2 or TRBV6-3 and TRBJ1-1; D uncertain. Per germline, CDR1 MNHEY and CDR2 SVGEGT. Trimming stripped 5 bases from V and 1 base from J, with 14 bases between. This CDR3 is built from 15 residues. The DNA for the CDR3 is TGTGCCAGCAGTAACCCTAAATGGGGGAACACTGAAGCTTTCTTT. As protein: CASSNPKWGNTEAFF.

V is TRBV6-6 and J is TRBJ1-2; weak D call: TRBD1 (5 bases). The germline V gene encodes CDR1 MNHNY and CDR2 SVGAGI (reference sequence). Trimming removed 3 bases from V and 5 bases from J, with 10 bases in between. This CDR3 region has 13 residues. Written as DNA, the CDR3 is TGTGCCAGCAGTTATTTGGGGGGGTATGGCTACACCTTC. Its translation is CASSYLGGYGYTF.

The chain couples TRBV9 to TRBJ2-5, with a possible D match to TRBD2 (6 bases). Germline CDR1 SGDLS, CDR2 YYNGEE. V lost 2 bases to trimming and J lost 1 base, with 12 bases between them. CDR3 length: 15 amino acids. The CDR3 loop is CASSVLGTPQETQYF. CDR3 nucleotide sequence: TGTGCCAGCAGCGTCCTCGGGACTCCCCAAGAGACCCAGTACTTC.

The chain employs TRBV6-6 and TRBJ2-5; the D gene is possibly TRBD2 (6 bases). Germline CDR1 reads MNHNY; CDR2 reads SVGAGI (reference sequence). The CDR3 spans 16 residues. The germline V and J ends were trimmed by 0 bases and 5 bases, with 16 bases remaining between them. CDR3 amino acids: CASSYSPGVGGETQYF. CDR3 DNA sequence: TGTGCCAGCAGTTACTCGCCGGGGGTAGGAGGGGAGACCCAGTACTTC.

This clonotype was detected a few times. The chain uses TRBV9 and TRBJ2-3; the match to TRBD2 covers 10 bases. Trimming took 4 bases from V and 5 from J; bases not matched to a gene: 10. Germline V CDR1 and CDR2: SGDLS, YYNGEE. There are 16 residues in the CDR3. CDR3 sequence reads: CASSPPAGGQIDTQYF. The CDR3 DNA reads TGTGCCAGCAGCCCCCCAGCGGGGGGGCAGATAGATACGCAGTATTTT.

This clonotype occurred many times. This chain uses TRBV13 with TRBJ2-3; TRBD2 agrees at 8 bases. The CDR3 has 18 amino acids. CDR1 is PRHDT, CDR2 FYEKMQ, per germline (reference sequence). Trimming removed 5 bases from V and 0 bases from J; junction bases left unmatched: 13. CDR3: CASSRRAQRGLSTDTQYF. DNA of the CDR3: TGTGCCAGCAGCCGCCGAGCCCAGCGGGGGTTAAGCACAGATACGCAGTATTTT.

The J gene is TRBJ2-3, the V gene TRBV28; TRBD1 aligns across 8 bases. The CDR3 is 15 amino acids. In germline, CDR1 is MDHEN, CDR2 SYDVKM. Losses at the gene ends were 7 bases for V and 2 bases for J; bases not matched to a gene: 8. This CDR3 reads CASNPRDRPTDTQYF. The CDR3 DNA follows: TGTGCCAGCAACCCTCGGGACAGGCCCACAGATACGCAGTATTTT.